The rows below give T cell receptor beta chains drawn from one sample of a study of CD8+CD57+ T cells in acquired aplastic anemia. TCRdb itself ran the reads through MiXCR, one entry per CDR3 protein. The sample has 40,000 to 50,000 distinct CDR3 sequences; approximately 72% are singletons. Sequenced: sorted CD4+, CD8+, or CD8+CD57+ T cells (not recorded which) from PBMCs. The source is a human donor in good health, serving as a control. Both conserved end residues are part of each CDR3. Each record gives: clone size, J gene, D gene, V gene, CDR3 DNA, CDR3 protein. The D gene is left open where the match is weak. For some rows the clone size is stated as once, few or many, or as a class when expanded; others skip it.

medium-sized TRBJ2-7 NA TRBV7-9 TGTGCCAGCAGCGGCTGGGGAGCCTACGAGCAGTACTTC CASSGWGAYEQYF
NA TRBJ1-2 TRBD1 TRBV19 TGTGCCAGTATTCAACAGGGGAACTATGGCTACACCTTC CASIQQGNYGYTF
few TRBJ1-1 NA TRBV19 TGTGCCAGTAGCACGGGGGGGAGAACTGAAGCTTTCTTT CASSTGGRTEAFF
NA TRBJ2-2 TRBD2 TRBV10-3 TGTGCCATCAGTGCGAGACTAGCGGGGAACACCGGGGAGCTGTTTTTT CAISARLAGNTGELFF
NA TRBJ2-5 TRBD2 TRBV13 TGTGCCAGCAGCCCCACCCACGACGGGGGGAAGACCCAGTACTTC CASSPTHDGGKTQYF
NA TRBJ1-2 NA TRBV15 TGTGCCACCAGCCCTCCAAGGGCGTACTATGGCTACACCTTC CATSPPRAYYGYTF
few TRBJ2-7 TRBD2 TRBV29-1 TGCAGCGTTGAGAAGCGGGGAGAGACCACCTACGAGCAGTACTTC CSVEKRGETTYEQYF
NA TRBJ1-1 NA TRBV19 TGTGCCAGTAGGACAGTCATGAACACTGAAGCTTTCTTT CASRTVMNTEAFF
few TRBJ1-1 NA TRBV25-1 TGTGCCAGCTCCCGGATCCGCGGGTCTGAAGCTTTCTTT CASSRIRGSEAFF
once TRBJ1-1 NA TRBV29-1 TGCAGCGTTGTATCGGGCGTCGGCACTGAAGCTTTCTTT CSVVSGVGTEAFF
NA TRBJ2-6 TRBD1 TRBV10-3 TGTGCCATCAGGCCGGGACAGGGGTTGGCTGGGGCCAACGTCCTGACTTTC CAIRPGQGLAGANVLTF
NA TRBJ2-7 NA TRBV14 TGTGCCAGCAGCCAAGGGGGCGAGCAGTACTTC CASSQGGEQYF
few TRBJ2-7 NA TRBV7-2 TGTGCCAGCAGCTTATCGAGAGAATACGAGCAGTACTTC CASSLSREYEQYF
NA TRBJ1-5 NA TRBV5-5 TGTGCCAGCAGCTTATACCGGGGTGTTGTAGACCAGCCCCAGCATTTT CASSLYRGVVDQPQHF
NA TRBJ2-5 NA TRBV4-1 TGCGCCAGCAGCCAAGGCCCCCTTGGGGGGGAGACCCAGTACTTC CASSQGPLGGETQYF
NA TRBJ2-3 NA TRBV7-2 TGTGCCAGCAGCTTAGCGATAGGGACTCGCACAGATACGCAGTATTTT CASSLAIGTRTDTQYF
NA TRBJ2-5 NA TRBV7-7 TGTGCCAGCAGCTTTAAGCGGCAGTCAGAGACCCAGTACTTC CASSFKRQSETQYF
NA TRBJ2-7 TRBD1 TRBV2 TGTGCCGCCCGGGACAGAGGAGACGAGCAGTACTTC CAARDRGDEQYF
NA TRBJ2-7 NA TRBV19 TGTGCCAGTAGTGCGTACAGTGGACCGAGCTACGAGCAGTACTTC CASSAYSGPSYEQYF
few TRBJ2-7 NA TRBV20-1 TGCAGTGCTCCGGGACCCAGGGGCCAGGACGAGCAGTACTTC CSAPGPRGQDEQYF
once TRBJ2-1 NA TRBV15 TGTGCCACCAGCAGAGAGGCAAACGTCAATGAGCAGTCCTTC CATSREANVNEQSF
few TRBJ1-2 TRBD1 TRBV29-1 TGCAGCGTTCGGGACAGTCAGAACTATGGCTACGCCTTC CSVRDSQNYGYAF
NA TRBJ2-7 TRBD1 TRBV5-1 TGCGCCAGCAGCACCAGGACAGGCGACGAGCAGTACTTC CASSTRTGDEQYF
NA TRBJ1-6 TRBD1 TRBV2 TGTGCCACTTCAGGGGGCGCGGGTTCACCCCTCCACTTT CATSGGAGSPLHF
once TRBJ2-3 TRBD1 TRBV2 TGTGCCAGCAGGGGTGGACAGGGCCACAATGAGCAGTATTTT CASRGGQGHNEQYF